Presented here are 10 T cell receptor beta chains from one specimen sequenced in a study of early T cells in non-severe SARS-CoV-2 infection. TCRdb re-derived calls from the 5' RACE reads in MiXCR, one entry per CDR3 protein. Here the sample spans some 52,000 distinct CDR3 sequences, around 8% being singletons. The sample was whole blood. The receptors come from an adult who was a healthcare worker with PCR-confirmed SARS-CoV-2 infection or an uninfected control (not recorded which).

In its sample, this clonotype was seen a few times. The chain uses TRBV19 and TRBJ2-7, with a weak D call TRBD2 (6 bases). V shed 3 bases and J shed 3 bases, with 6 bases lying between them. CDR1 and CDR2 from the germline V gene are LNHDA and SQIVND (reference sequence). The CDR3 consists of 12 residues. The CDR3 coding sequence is TGTGCCAGTAGTATTAGCGGCTACGAGCAGTACTTC. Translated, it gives CASSISGYEQYF.

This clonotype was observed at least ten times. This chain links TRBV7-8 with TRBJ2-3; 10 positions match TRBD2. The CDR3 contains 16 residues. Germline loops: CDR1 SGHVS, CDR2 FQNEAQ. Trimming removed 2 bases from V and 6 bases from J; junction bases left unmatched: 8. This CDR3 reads CASSLWSSGSLDTQYF. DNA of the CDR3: TGTGCCAGCAGCTTATGGTCTAGCGGGAGTTTGGATACGCAGTATTTT.

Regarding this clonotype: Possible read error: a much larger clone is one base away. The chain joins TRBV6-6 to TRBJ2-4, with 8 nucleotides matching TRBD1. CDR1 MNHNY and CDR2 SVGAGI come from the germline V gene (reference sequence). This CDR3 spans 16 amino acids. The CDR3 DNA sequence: TGTGCCAGCAGTTACCCCCAGGGGGCTGGCAAAAGCATTCAGTACTTC. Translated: CASSYPQGAGKSIQYF.

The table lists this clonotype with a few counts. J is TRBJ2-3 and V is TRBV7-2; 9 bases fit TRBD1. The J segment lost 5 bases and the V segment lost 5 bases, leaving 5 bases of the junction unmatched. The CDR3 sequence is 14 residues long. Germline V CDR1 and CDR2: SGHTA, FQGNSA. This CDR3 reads CASSRDRELDTQYF. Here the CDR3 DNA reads TGTGCCAGCAGCCGGGACAGGGAGTTAGATACGCAGTATTTT.

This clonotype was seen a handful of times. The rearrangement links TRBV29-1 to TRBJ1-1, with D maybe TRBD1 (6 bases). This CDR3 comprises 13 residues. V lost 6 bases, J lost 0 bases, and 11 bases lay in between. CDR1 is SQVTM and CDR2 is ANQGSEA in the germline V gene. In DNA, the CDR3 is TGCAGCGTGCGACAGGTTTTGAACACTGAAGCTTTCTTT. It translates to CSVRQVLNTEAFF.

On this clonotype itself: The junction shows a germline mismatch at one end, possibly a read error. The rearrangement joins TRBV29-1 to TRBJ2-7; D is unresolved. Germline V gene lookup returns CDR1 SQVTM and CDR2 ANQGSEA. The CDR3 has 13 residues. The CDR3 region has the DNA TGCAGCGTTGAATCGGCTCTCTCCTACGAGCTGTACTTC. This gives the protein CSVESALSYELYF.

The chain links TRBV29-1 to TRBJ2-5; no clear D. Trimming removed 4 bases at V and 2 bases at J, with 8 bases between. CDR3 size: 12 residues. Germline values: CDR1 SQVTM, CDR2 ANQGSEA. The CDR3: CSVGSVQETQYF. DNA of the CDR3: TGCAGCGTTGGATCTGTTCAAGAGACCCAGTACTTC.

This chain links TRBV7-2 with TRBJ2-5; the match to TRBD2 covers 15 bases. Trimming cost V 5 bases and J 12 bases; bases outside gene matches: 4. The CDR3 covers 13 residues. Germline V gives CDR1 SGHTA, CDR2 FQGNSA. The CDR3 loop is CASSPGTSGRKYF. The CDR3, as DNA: TGTGCCAGCAGCCCCGGGACTAGCGGGAGGAAGTACTTC.

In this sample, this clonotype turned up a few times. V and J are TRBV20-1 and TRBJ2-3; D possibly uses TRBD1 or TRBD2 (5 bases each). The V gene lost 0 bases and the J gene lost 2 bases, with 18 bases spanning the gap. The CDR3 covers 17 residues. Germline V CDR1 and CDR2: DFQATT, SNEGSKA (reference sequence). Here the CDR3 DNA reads TGCAGTGCTAGAGATCCCCGGGACCCCTGGTCCACAGATACGCAGTATTTT. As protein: CSARDPRDPWSTDTQYF.

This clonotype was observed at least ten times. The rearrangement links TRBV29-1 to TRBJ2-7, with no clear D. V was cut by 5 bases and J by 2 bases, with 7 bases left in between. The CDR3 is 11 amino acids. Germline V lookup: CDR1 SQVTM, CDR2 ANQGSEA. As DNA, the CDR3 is TGCAGCGTTTGGGCAGCCTACGAGCAGTACTTC. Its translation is CSVWAAYEQYF.